This entry lists 18 T cell receptor beta chains sequenced from one sample in a study of blood T cell repertoires in COVID-19. Libraries were prepared by immunoSEQ multiplex PCR; TCRdb keeps only in-frame clonotypes and omits some of them. The repertoire consists of around 400,000 clones, with approximately 87% occurring once and the leading ten covering under 11%. Sequencing was carried out using peripheral blood. Source of these receptors: a woman aged 25-40 years with COVID-19, enrolled during active disease.

This rearrangement joins TRBV5-5 to TRBJ2-5, with 10 bases fitting TRBD1. The CDR3 consists of 14 residues. Germline assignment: CDR1 SGHKS and CDR2 YYEKEE (reference sequence). V dropped 5 bases and J dropped 5; count of bases not matched to a gene: 6. Here the CDR3 reads CASRDDRGHETQYF. The CDR3 bases are TGTGCCAGCAGAGATGACAGGGGGCATGAGACCCAGTACTTC.

The rearrangement links TRBV10-1 to TRBJ2-3, with TRBD1 as a possible D gene (6 bases). Germline-derived CDR1 and CDR2 are WNHNN and SYGVQD (reference sequence). V was cut by 0 bases and J by 3 bases, with 10 bases left in between. This CDR3 has 15 residues. CDR3 in DNA: TGCGCCAGCAGTGAGTCGCAGGGGCTGACAGATACGCAGTATTTT. Protein product: CASSESQGLTDTQYF.

This chain links TRBV6-5 with TRBJ1-2; 9 bases match TRBD1. The germline CDR1 and CDR2 sequences are MNHEY and SVGAGI. Trimming cost V 7 bases and J 5 bases; bases outside gene matches: 8. CDR3 length: 14 amino acids. The CDR3 region is CASTTRDRVYGYTF. In nucleotides, the CDR3 is TGTGCCAGCACCACAAGGGACAGGGTATATGGCTACACCTTC.

This chain uses TRBV2 with TRBJ2-2; TRBD2 aligns across 8 bases. This CDR3 has 14 amino acids. J lost 4 bases, V lost 7 bases, and 5 bases had no gene match. The germline gives CDR1 SNHLY, CDR2 FYNNEI. This chain's CDR3 is CASKREGITGELFF. DNA for the CDR3: TGTGCCAGCAAACGGGAGGGGATCACCGGGGAGCTGTTTTTT.

The rearrangement links TRBV5-1 to TRBJ2-7, with D possibly TRBD1 on 5 matching bases. There are 15 residues in the CDR3. Germline V gene data show CDR1 as SGHRS and CDR2 as YFSETQ. V lost 2 bases and J lost 4, with 16 bases in between. CDR3 sequence: CASSLLGRAMYEQYF. CDR3 sequence (DNA): TGCGCCAGCAGCTTATTGGGCAGGGCGATGTACGAGCAGTACTTC.

The chain recombines TRBV4-3 with TRBJ2-3; 7 bases match TRBD2. The J segment lost 3 bases and the V segment lost 4 bases, leaving 13 bases of the junction unmatched. In germline, CDR1 is LGHNA, CDR2 YSLEER. This CDR3 is built from 17 residues. The CDR3 nucleotides read TGCGCCAGCAGCCTTTCGGGAGGTAGCGAGGGGACAGATACGCAGTATTTT. Its protein product is CASSLSGGSEGTDTQYF.

The chain is built from TRBV4-2 and TRBJ1-3, with unresolved D. CDR1 is LGHNA, CDR2 YNFKEQ, per germline. Trimming cost V 5 bases and J 0 bases, with 11 bases left between them. CDR3 length: 15 amino acids. The CDR3 DNA follows: TGTGCCAGCAGCATCGGGGAACTCTCTGGAAACACCATATATTTT. Its translation: CASSIGELSGNTIYF.

This rearrangement joins TRBV30 to TRBJ1-2; TRBD1 agrees at 7 bases. Germline V gives CDR1 GTSNPN, CDR2 SVGIG (reference sequence). This CDR3 contains 11 residues. The CDR3 protein is CADRENYGYTF. The CDR3 nucleotides read TGTGCAGACAGGGAGAACTATGGCTACACCTTC. The full variable domain, with the rest looked up from reference TRBV30 and TRBJ1-2, is SQTIHQWPATLVQPVGSPLSLECTVEGTSNPNLYWYRQAAGRGLQLLFYSVGIGQISSEVPQNLSASRPQDRQFILSSKKLLLSDSGFYLCADRENYGYTFGSGTRLTVV.

This clone appeared a few times. J is TRBJ2-7 and V is TRBV6-4; 12 bases match TRBD2. Germline CDR1 reads MRHNA; CDR2 reads SNTAGT. Losses at the gene ends were 3 bases for V and 2 bases for J; bases not matched to a gene: 2. The length of the CDR3 is 15 residues. Here the CDR3 reads CASSEGTSGPYEQYF. DNA of the CDR3: TGTGCCAGCAGTGAGGGGACTAGCGGGCCCTACGAGCAGTACTTC.

This clone has ten or more counts. This sequence joins TRBV11-2 and TRBJ2-2; D gene unclear. V lost 1 base to trimming and J lost 6 bases, with 9 bases between them. The V gene's germline CDR1 is SGHAT and CDR2 FQNNGV. There are 14 residues in the CDR3. The CDR3 loop is CASSLASLSGELFF. The CDR3 bases are TGTGCCAGCAGCTTAGCGAGTTTGTCCGGGGAGCTGTTTTTT.

The genes are TRBV6-5 and TRBJ2-2, with D possibly being TRBD2 (5 bases). The CDR3 is 13 amino acids. Germline V gene data show CDR1 as MNHEY and CDR2 as SVGAGI. The V end lost 7 bases, the J end lost 6 bases, and 12 bases lay between the germline ends. The CDR3 loop reads CASNPTGSGELFF. The DNA of the CDR3 is TGTGCCAGCAATCCAACGGGGTCCGGGGAGCTGTTTTTT.

This chain uses TRBV7-9 with TRBJ1-2; 8 nucleotides line up with TRBD1. Losses at the gene ends were 5 bases for V and 3 bases for J; bases not matched to a gene: 5. The V gene's germline CDR1 is SEHNR and CDR2 FQNEAQ (reference sequence). CDR3 length: 14 amino acids. CDR3 sequence: CASSPTTGDYGYTF. The CDR3 DNA is TGTGCCAGCAGCCCGACGACAGGGGACTATGGCTACACCTTC. Looking up the rest from reference TRBV7-9 and TRBJ1-2 gives the full variable domain: DTGVSQNPRHKITKRGQNVTFRCDPISEHNRLYWYRQTLGQGPEFLTYFQNEAQLEKSRLLSDRFSAERPKGSFSTLEIQRTEQGDSAMYLCASSPTTGDYGYTFGSGTRLTVV.

This chain joins TRBV6-2 or TRBV6-3 and TRBJ1-3; no clear D gene. The CDR3 length is 13 residues. Trimming cost V 6 bases and J 0 bases, with 6 bases left between them. Looked up from germline, CDR1 is MNHEY and CDR2 is SVGEGT. The CDR3 loop reads CASSPYSGNTIYF. The CDR3 bases are TGTGCCAGCAGCCCTTACTCTGGAAACACCATATATTTT.

The genes are TRBV19 and TRBJ2-1, with 9 bases aligning to TRBD2. This CDR3 contains 15 residues. J lost 10 bases, V lost 4 bases, and 11 bases had no gene match. CDR1 LNHDA and CDR2 SQIVND come from the germline V gene (reference sequence). CDR3 sequence: CASSNIAGVVEEQFF. The CDR3 bases are TGTGCCAGTAGTAACATAGCGGGAGTGGTTGAGGAGCAGTTCTTC.

The chain is built from TRBV11-2 and TRBJ2-7, with D possibly matching TRBD2 (5 bases). The CDR3 contains 15 residues. The germline CDR1 and CDR2 sequences are SGHAT and FQNNGV. V gave up 5 bases and J gave up 2 bases, with 16 bases separating them. This CDR3 is CASSLSVGVAYEQYF. The CDR3 DNA sequence: TGTGCCAGCAGCCTTTCGGTGGGAGTGGCCTACGAGCAGTACTTC.

This clone turned up a few times. The rearrangement uses TRBV6-6 and TRBJ2-1; the D gene is possibly TRBD2 (6 bases). The CDR3 runs to 14 residues. Germline assignment: CDR1 MNHNY and CDR2 SVGAGI (reference sequence). V was trimmed by 5 bases and J by 10 bases, leaving 18 bases between them. The CDR3 reads CASSPSDPRREQFF. In nucleotides, the CDR3 is TGTGCCAGCAGTCCTAGCGACCCCAGGAGGGAGCAGTTCTTC.

V usage is TRBV11-2 and J usage is TRBJ2-7, with 9 nucleotides matching TRBD2. V gave up 5 bases and J gave up 4 bases; unmatched junction bases: 9. The CDR3 is 15 amino acids. Germline V gene data show CDR1 as SGHAT and CDR2 as FQNNGV. The CDR3 nucleotides are TGTGCCAGCAGCCCCCGTAGTAGCGGGAGTTACGAGCAGTACTTC. Translating gives CASSPRSSGSYEQYF.

The rearrangement joins TRBV5-5 to TRBJ2-7, with a weak D call TRBD2 (6 bases). The V end was cut by 2 bases, the J end by 6 bases, with 9 bases between. The CDR3 contains 12 residues. Germline CDR1 is SGHKS and CDR2 is YYEKEE (reference sequence). This CDR3 reads CASSFLASEQYF. CDR3 bases: TGTGCCAGCAGCTTCCTAGCGAGCGAGCAGTACTTC.